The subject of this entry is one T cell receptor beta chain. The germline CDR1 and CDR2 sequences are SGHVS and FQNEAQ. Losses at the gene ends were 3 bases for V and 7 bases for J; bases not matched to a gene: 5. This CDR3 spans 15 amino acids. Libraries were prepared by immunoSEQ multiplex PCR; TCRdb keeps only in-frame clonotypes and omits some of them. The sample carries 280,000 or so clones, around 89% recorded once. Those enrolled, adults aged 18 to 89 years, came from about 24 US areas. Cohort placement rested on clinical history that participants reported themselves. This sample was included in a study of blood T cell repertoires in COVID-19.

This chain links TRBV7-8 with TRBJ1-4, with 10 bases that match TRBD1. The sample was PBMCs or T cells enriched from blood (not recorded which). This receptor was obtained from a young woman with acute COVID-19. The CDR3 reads CASSFQGQGPEKLFF. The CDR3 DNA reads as TGTGCCAGCAGCTTTCAGGGACAGGGGCCTGAAAAACTGTTTTTT.